This TCR beta chain was sequenced for a study of spatial heterogeneity in lung cancer. From germline, CDR1 is SGDLS and CDR2 YYNGEE. Trimming stripped 4 bases from V and 5 bases from J, with 18 bases between. CDR3 length: 15 amino acids. Time point meaning: sample taken at primary tumor resection. Tumor, nontumor lung or frozen PBMC supplied whole RNA that was sequenced unsorted. There were roughly 78 donors, all of them untreated patients with early-stage non-small cell lung cancer. Single TCR cDNA molecules each had their own unique molecular identifier. From the 5' RACE reads, TCRdb called clonotypes with MiXCR, one entry per CDR3 protein. The sample includes about 7,900 distinct CDR3 sequences, roughly 4.8% of them seen just once. At least ten counts were recorded for this clonotype. The library was designed around alpha chains, so this beta chain is a stray read whose abundance carries little weight.

This sample comprised PBMCs, obtained at surgery. The rearrangement uses TRBV9 and TRBJ2-5; D is tentatively TRBD1 or TRBD2 (5 bases each). This TCR derives from a male donor with early-stage non-small cell lung cancer. Written as DNA, the CDR3 is TGTGCCAGCAGCACAAGTCCCAGGTGGGGGGAGACCCAGTACTTC. This sequence encodes CASSTSPRWGETQYF.